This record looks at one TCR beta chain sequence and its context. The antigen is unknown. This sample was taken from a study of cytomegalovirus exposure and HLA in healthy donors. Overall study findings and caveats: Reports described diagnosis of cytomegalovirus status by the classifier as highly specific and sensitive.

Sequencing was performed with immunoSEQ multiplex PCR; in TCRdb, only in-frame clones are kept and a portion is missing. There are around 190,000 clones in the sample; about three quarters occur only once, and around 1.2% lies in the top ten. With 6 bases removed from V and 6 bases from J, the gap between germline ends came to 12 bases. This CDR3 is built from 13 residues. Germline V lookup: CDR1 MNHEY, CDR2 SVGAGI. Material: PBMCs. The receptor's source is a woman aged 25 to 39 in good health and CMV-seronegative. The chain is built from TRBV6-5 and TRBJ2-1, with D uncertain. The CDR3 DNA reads TGTGCCAGCAGCCCCACCCTAGGCAATGAGCAGTTCTTC. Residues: CASSPTLGNEQFF.